Listed below are T cell receptor beta chains from one sample, sequenced in a study of neurological immune-mediated disorders. TCRdb ran MiXCR on the 5' RACE reads and lists one entry per CDR3 protein. The sample has around 50,000 distinct CDR3 sequences, under 4.5% seen once; the top ten hold under 4%. Material: PBMCs. The receptors here all came from a woman aged 25 to 39 with multiple sclerosis. Both conserved end residues are trimmed from each CDR3. Each record gives: J gene, V gene, CDR3 protein.

J gene: TRBJ2-1
V gene: TRBV5-6
CDR3 protein: ASSVPGLPNEQF

J gene: TRBJ2-1
V gene: TRBV20-1
CDR3 protein: SASGSGISYNEQF

J gene: TRBJ1-5
V gene: TRBV5-1
CDR3 protein: ASSLASPGQPQH

J gene: TRBJ2-1
V gene: TRBV20-1
CDR3 protein: SASKAGTRHYNEQF

J gene: TRBJ1-2
V gene: TRBV20-1
CDR3 protein: SATQHYGYT

J gene: TRBJ2-1
V gene: TRBV27
CDR3 protein: ASSLKGGSYNEQF

J gene: TRBJ2-3
V gene: TRBV5-1
CDR3 protein: ASNEDADTQY

J gene: TRBJ2-1
V gene: TRBV5-1
CDR3 protein: ASTSPSGENEQF

J gene: TRBJ2-5
V gene: TRBV20-1
CDR3 protein: GAEAGKLQQETQY

J gene: TRBJ1-3
V gene: TRBV5-1
CDR3 protein: ASSLVGAQSGNTIY

J gene: TRBJ2-7
V gene: TRBV3-1
CDR3 protein: ASSLHRESYEQY

J gene: TRBJ1-1
V gene: TRBV7-8
CDR3 protein: ASRLGKSNTEAF

J gene: TRBJ2-1
V gene: TRBV5-1
CDR3 protein: ASSLDASGGYNEQF

J gene: TRBJ1-6
V gene: TRBV7-6
CDR3 protein: ASSSPGTGGSPLH

J gene: TRBJ2-3
V gene: TRBV15
CDR3 protein: ATSRDVSGWTDTQY

J gene: TRBJ2-2
V gene: TRBV6-5
CDR3 protein: ASSSAQGGLGELF

J gene: TRBJ2-2
V gene: TRBV5-1
CDR3 protein: ASSLAGTVITGELF

J gene: TRBJ1-1
V gene: TRBV11-1
CDR3 protein: ASSFGQNTEAF

J gene: TRBJ2-7
V gene: TRBV20-1
CDR3 protein: SAPRGRGNEQY

J gene: TRBJ2-5
V gene: TRBV5-1
CDR3 protein: ASSLGGVQETQY

J gene: TRBJ2-1
V gene: TRBV20-1
CDR3 protein: SAFSGRYNEQF

J gene: TRBJ2-7
V gene: TRBV5-1
CDR3 protein: ASSLAWGSSYEQY

J gene: TRBJ1-5
V gene: TRBV6-5
CDR3 protein: ASSPVGPSNQPQN

J gene: TRBJ2-1
V gene: TRBV20-1
CDR3 protein: SARDSGGAPSPQQF

J gene: TRBJ2-7
V gene: TRBV5-1
CDR3 protein: ASSFFGPGQDSYEQY

J gene: TRBJ2-1
V gene: TRBV5-1
CDR3 protein: ASSSVSGLADYQQF

J gene: TRBJ2-5
V gene: TRBV5-1
CDR3 protein: ASSLSQGAYGETQY

J gene: TRBJ1-1
V gene: TRBV7-2
CDR3 protein: ASSLARVMNTEAF

J gene: TRBJ2-5
V gene: TRBV9
CDR3 protein: ASSVEGWETQY

J gene: TRBJ2-4
V gene: TRBV20-1
CDR3 protein: SASSIGKNIQY

J gene: TRBJ2-5
V gene: TRBV5-1
CDR3 protein: ASSLVPSGRETQY

J gene: TRBJ2-7
V gene: TRBV6-5
CDR3 protein: ASRRSLAGTSEQY

J gene: TRBJ2-7
V gene: TRBV5-1
CDR3 protein: ASSLGGSKQY

J gene: TRBJ2-7
V gene: TRBV10-3
CDR3 protein: AISERGGYEQY

J gene: TRBJ2-7
V gene: TRBV28
CDR3 protein: ASSSPMKLY

J gene: TRBJ2-2
V gene: TRBV12-3/TRBV12-4
CDR3 protein: ASSRTGNTGELF

J gene: TRBJ2-7
V gene: TRBV5-1
CDR3 protein: ASSSGERMNEQY

J gene: TRBJ1-5
V gene: TRBV12-3/TRBV12-4
CDR3 protein: ASSLAQGGQQPQN

J gene: TRBJ2-5
V gene: TRBV12-3/TRBV12-4
CDR3 protein: ASIHRDYQETQY

J gene: TRBJ2-7
V gene: TRBV7-2
CDR3 protein: ASSLGATGIYEQY

J gene: TRBJ2-1
V gene: TRBV5-6
CDR3 protein: ASSHGTSVTSEQF

J gene: TRBJ1-5
V gene: TRBV20-1
CDR3 protein: STSGGDNQPQH

J gene: TRBJ2-1
V gene: TRBV4-2
CDR3 protein: ASSQEIGRYNEQF

J gene: TRBJ1-6
V gene: TRBV5-1
CDR3 protein: ASSEGQGAFSPLN

J gene: TRBJ1-6
V gene: TRBV15
CDR3 protein: ATSRGQGENSPLH

J gene: TRBJ1-1
V gene: TRBV15
CDR3 protein: ATSLAGDTEAF